This T cell receptor (beta chain) was identified during a study of T cell responses to AZD1222 COVID-19 vaccine. On the study more broadly: Second-dose intervals near 4 or 12 weeks were combined.

Study-wide points: Donors, mostly white British, included more females; clonal diversity was possibly underestimated. Spike-specific TCR breadth and depth went up after people got two AZD1222 doses.

V was pared by 2 bases and J by 6 bases, with 10 bases between. Germline values: CDR1 MDHEN, CDR2 SYDVKM. The CDR3 covers 14 residues. Assay used: immunoSEQ multiplex PCR; TCRdb lists only in-frame clones, some missing. The table shows 100,000 or so clones, with 75% to 95% occurring only once. As for this clone: The antigen is undetermined.

The chain has TRBV28 and TRBJ1-4; D is uncertain. Sequenced material: peripheral blood, taken on day 0 of AZD1222 vaccination. The sequence was obtained from an adult in good health. The CDR3 coding sequence is TGTGCCAGCAGTTTACCCGTAAACGATGAAAAACTGTTTTTT. Translation gives CASSLPVNDEKLFF.